Below are 5 T cell receptor beta chains sequenced from a single sample in a study of T cells after yellow fever vaccination. MiXCR, applied by TCRdb to the 5' RACE reads, yields one record per CDR3 protein. The data show more than 250,000 distinct CDR3 sequences, with 6.8% seen just once and about 18% held by the top ten. The sample was PBMCs, taken around 45 days after the first yellow fever vaccination. The receptors were sampled from a man in his late teens or twenties who received the YFV17D yellow fever vaccine.

The chain has TRBV29-1 and TRBJ2-5; D is ambiguous. This CDR3 is built from 13 residues. With 7 bases removed from V and 1 base from J, the gap between germline ends came to 13 bases. Germline V gene data show CDR1 as SQVTM and CDR2 as ANQGSEA. CDR3 amino acids: CSAGVWSQETQYF. The CDR3 nucleotides are TGCAGCGCTGGTGTGTGGAGCCAAGAGACCCAGTACTTC.

This clonotype was seen only a few times. This chain links TRBV18 with TRBJ2-7; 7 bases line up with TRBD1. V trimming: 1 base; J trimming: 3 bases; junction bases outside the gene matches: 6. This CDR3 has 15 amino acids. The V gene's germline CDR1 is KGHSH and CDR2 LQKENI. In nucleotides, the CDR3 is TGTGCCAGCTCACCACGAAACCGGGACAGCTACGAGCAGTACGTC. Translating it yields CASSPRNRDSYEQYV.

V usage is TRBV20-1 and J usage is TRBJ2-2, with D unresolved. CDR1 and CDR2 (germline): DFQATT, SNEGSKA (reference sequence). Trimming took off 6 bases at V and 4 bases at J, with 12 bases between the two ends. This CDR3 is built from 13 residues. CDR3 amino acids: CSARDRLTGELFF. CDR3 sequence (DNA): TGCAGTGCACGCGACCGACTCACCGGGGAGCTGTTTTTT.

This clonotype appeared many times. The chain employs TRBV5-5 and TRBJ2-3; D is ambiguous. Germline assignment: CDR1 SGHKS and CDR2 YYEKEE (reference sequence). The CDR3 totals 14 residues. V was trimmed by 0 bases and J by 2 bases, leaving 7 bases between them. In nucleotides, the CDR3 is TGTGCCAGCAGCTTGGACAGATCCACAGATACGCAGTATTTT. It translates to CASSLDRSTDTQYF.

In this sample, this clonotype turned up many times. The chain employs TRBV29-1 and TRBJ2-3; possible D gene TRBD1, 6 bases. CDR1 and CDR2 (germline): SQVTM, ANQGSEA. This CDR3 spans 13 amino acids. The V end was cut by 0 bases, the J end by 6 bases, with 10 bases between. In DNA, the CDR3 is TGCAGCGTTGAAGATGGGGGCTCGGATACGCAGTATTTT. Residues: CSVEDGGSDTQYF.